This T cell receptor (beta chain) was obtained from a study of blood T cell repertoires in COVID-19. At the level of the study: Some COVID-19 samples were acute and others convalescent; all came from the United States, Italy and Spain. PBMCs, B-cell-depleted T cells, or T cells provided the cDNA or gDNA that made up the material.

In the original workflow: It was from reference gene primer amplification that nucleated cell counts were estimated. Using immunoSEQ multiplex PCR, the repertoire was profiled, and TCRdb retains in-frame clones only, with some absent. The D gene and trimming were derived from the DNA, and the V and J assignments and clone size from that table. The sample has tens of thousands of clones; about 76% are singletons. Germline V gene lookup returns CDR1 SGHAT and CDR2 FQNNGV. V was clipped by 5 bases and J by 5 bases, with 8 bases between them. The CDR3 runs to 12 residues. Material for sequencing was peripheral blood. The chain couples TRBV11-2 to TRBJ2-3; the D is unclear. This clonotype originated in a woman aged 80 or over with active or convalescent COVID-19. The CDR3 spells CASSQARDTQYF. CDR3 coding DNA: TGTGCCAGCAGCCAGGCCCGAGATACGCAGTATTTT. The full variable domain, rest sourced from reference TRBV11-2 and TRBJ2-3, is EAGVAQSPRYKIIEKRQSVAFWCNPISGHATLYWYQQILGQGPKLLIQFQNNGVVDDSQLPKDRFSAERLKGVDSTLKIQPAKLEDSAVYLCASSQARDTQYFGPGTRLTVL.